The rows below give T cell receptor beta chains drawn from one sample of a study of shared clonotypes between healthy human individuals. Profiling relied on immunoSEQ multiplex PCR, and the TCRdb table lists in-frame clones only, not all of them. The table records about 580,000 clones, roughly 98% of them present only once. The sequenced sample was naive CD8+ T cells sorted from blood. The receptors originated from a man aged 25 to 40 in good health. The CDR3 runs from the conserved cysteine through the conserved F or W. Each record gives: J gene, V gene, D gene, clone size, CDR3 protein, CDR3 DNA. A D gene is named only where the DNA matches it firmly. Where a row states a size, it is once, few, many or the class of an expanded clone; other rows omit it.

j_gene: TRBJ2-7
v_gene: TRBV29-1
d_gene: -
abundance: -
CDR3aa: CSVEVTDYEQYF
CDR3nt: TGCAGCGTTGAGGTGACAGACTACGAGCAGTACTTC

j_gene: TRBJ1-1
v_gene: TRBV14
d_gene: -
abundance: -
CDR3aa: CASGVSGLNTEAFF
CDR3nt: TGTGCCAGCGGTGTGTCAGGACTAAACACTGAAGCTTTCTTT

j_gene: TRBJ2-7
v_gene: TRBV27
d_gene: -
abundance: -
CDR3aa: CASSPRGTYYEQYF
CDR3nt: TGTGCCAGCAGTCCACGGGGGACTTACTACGAGCAGTACTTC

j_gene: TRBJ2-7
v_gene: TRBV10-2
d_gene: -
abundance: -
CDR3aa: CASSFTDEQYF
CDR3nt: TGCGCCAGCAGCTTCACCGACGAGCAGTACTTC

j_gene: TRBJ2-1
v_gene: TRBV11-2
d_gene: -
abundance: few
CDR3aa: CATHKDFEQFF
CDR3nt: TGTGCCACCCACAAGGACTTTGAGCAGTTCTTC

j_gene: TRBJ2-4
v_gene: TRBV14
d_gene: TRBD2
abundance: -
CDR3aa: CASSPSGRSAKNIQYF
CDR3nt: TGTGCCAGCAGCCCCAGCGGGAGATCAGCCAAAAACATTCAGTACTTC

j_gene: TRBJ1-5
v_gene: TRBV11-3
d_gene: TRBD1
abundance: once
CDR3aa: CASSLDWGTEYRSNQPQHF
CDR3nt: TGTGCCAGCAGCTTAGATTGGGGGACAGAGTATCGTAGCAATCAGCCCCAGCATTTT

j_gene: TRBJ2-7
v_gene: TRBV10-3
d_gene: TRBD1
abundance: -
CDR3aa: CAISTGQNYHEQYF
CDR3nt: TGTGCCATCAGCACGGGACAGAATTACCACGAGCAGTACTTC

j_gene: TRBJ2-2
v_gene: TRBV15
d_gene: -
abundance: -
CDR3aa: CATSRDNTGELFF
CDR3nt: TGTGCCACCAGCAGAGACAACACCGGGGAGCTGTTTTTT

j_gene: TRBJ2-1
v_gene: TRBV7-9
d_gene: -
abundance: once
CDR3aa: CASVTTILRSGISNNEQFF
CDR3nt: TGTGCCAGCGTGACCACTATACTCCGATCGGGTATCTCAAACAATGAGCAGTTCTTC

j_gene: TRBJ2-3
v_gene: TRBV27
d_gene: -
abundance: -
CDR3aa: CASSYHRADTQYF
CDR3nt: TGTGCCAGCAGTTACCACAGGGCGGATACGCAGTATTTT

j_gene: TRBJ2-1
v_gene: TRBV2
d_gene: TRBD2
abundance: -
CDR3aa: CASISGTAYNEQFF
CDR3nt: TGTGCCAGCATAAGCGGGACGGCCTACAATGAGCAGTTCTTC

j_gene: TRBJ1-2
v_gene: TRBV5-5
d_gene: -
abundance: -
CDR3aa: CASSLAENPAYGYTF
CDR3nt: TGTGCCAGCAGCTTGGCCGAAAACCCAGCCTATGGCTACACCTTC

j_gene: TRBJ2-7
v_gene: TRBV27
d_gene: TRBD1
abundance: -
CDR3aa: CASSPAVTGKQYGYEQYF
CDR3nt: TGTGCCAGCAGTCCGGCCGTGACAGGGAAGCAGTACGGGTACGAGCAGTACTTC

j_gene: TRBJ2-1
v_gene: TRBV29-1
d_gene: TRBD2
abundance: -
CDR3aa: CSVLLAGDQYNEQFF
CDR3nt: TGCAGCGTCCTCCTAGCGGGAGACCAATACAATGAGCAGTTCTTC

j_gene: TRBJ2-7
v_gene: TRBV30
d_gene: -
abundance: -
CDR3aa: CAWSVGAGADEQYF
CDR3nt: TGTGCCTGGAGTGTTGGTGCGGGGGCGGACGAGCAGTACTTC

j_gene: TRBJ2-4
v_gene: TRBV11-3
d_gene: -
abundance: -
CDR3aa: CASSSEENIQYF
CDR3nt: TGTGCCAGCAGCTCAGAAGAAAACATTCAGTACTTC

j_gene: TRBJ1-2
v_gene: TRBV9
d_gene: -
abundance: -
CDR3aa: CASDPAGAYGYTF
CDR3nt: TGTGCCAGCGACCCAGCGGGGGCCTATGGCTACACCTTC

j_gene: TRBJ2-7
v_gene: TRBV4-1
d_gene: -
abundance: -
CDR3aa: CASSQEALGSLLSYEQYF
CDR3nt: TGCGCCAGCAGCCAAGAAGCTCTGGGGAGCCTCCTCTCCTACGAGCAGTACTTC

j_gene: TRBJ2-7
v_gene: TRBV7-4
d_gene: -
abundance: -
CDR3aa: CASSLRWFEDKSSYEQYF
CDR3nt: TGTGCCAGCAGCTTGAGGTGGTTTGAGGACAAGAGCTCCTACGAGCAGTACTTC

j_gene: TRBJ2-1
v_gene: TRBV28
d_gene: TRBD2
abundance: -
CDR3aa: CASRNSGRLINEQFF
CDR3nt: TGTGCCAGCAGAAATAGCGGGAGGTTGATCAATGAGCAGTTCTTC

j_gene: TRBJ2-7
v_gene: TRBV27
d_gene: -
abundance: -
CDR3aa: CASSSSRSTFFYEQYF
CDR3nt: TGTGCCAGCAGTTCTAGTCGTTCCACTTTCTTCTACGAGCAGTACTTC

j_gene: TRBJ2-3
v_gene: TRBV4-1
d_gene: -
abundance: -
CDR3aa: CASSQARGADRADTQYF
CDR3nt: TGCGCCAGCAGCCAAGCCAGGGGCGCGGATCGAGCAGATACGCAGTATTTT

j_gene: TRBJ1-5
v_gene: TRBV5-6
d_gene: -
abundance: -
CDR3aa: CASSLGLGEGQPQHF
CDR3nt: TGTGCCAGCAGCTTGGGGCTGGGGGAAGGTCAGCCCCAGCATTTT

j_gene: TRBJ2-2
v_gene: TRBV7-9
d_gene: TRBD2
abundance: -
CDR3aa: CASSSGTGGHPGELFF
CDR3nt: TGTGCCAGCAGCTCGGGAACGGGAGGCCACCCCGGGGAGCTGTTTTTT

j_gene: TRBJ2-1
v_gene: TRBV27
d_gene: -
abundance: -
CDR3aa: CASKEGSNNEQFF
CDR3nt: TGTGCCAGCAAGGAAGGATCAAACAATGAGCAGTTCTTC

j_gene: TRBJ2-2
v_gene: TRBV9
d_gene: -
abundance: -
CDR3aa: CASSPPGAGELFF
CDR3nt: TGTGCCAGCAGCCCGCCCGGCGCCGGGGAGCTGTTTTTT

j_gene: TRBJ1-1
v_gene: TRBV6-5
d_gene: -
abundance: -
CDR3aa: CASRSGTPEAFF
CDR3nt: TGTGCCAGCAGGTCTGGAACTCCTGAAGCTTTCTTT

j_gene: TRBJ2-7
v_gene: TRBV5-6
d_gene: -
abundance: once
CDR3aa: CASSWGPGYEQYF
CDR3nt: TGTGCCAGCAGCTGGGGACCGGGCTACGAGCAGTACTTC

j_gene: TRBJ1-1
v_gene: TRBV5-1
d_gene: -
abundance: -
CDR3aa: CASRTTGISEEAFF
CDR3nt: TGCGCCAGCAGGACGACAGGTATATCGGAAGAAGCTTTCTTT

j_gene: TRBJ2-3
v_gene: TRBV7-6
d_gene: -
abundance: -
CDR3aa: CASSIVTGMSDTQYF
CDR3nt: TGTGCCAGCAGCATAGTGACGGGAATGAGTGATACGCAGTATTTT

j_gene: TRBJ2-3
v_gene: TRBV7-9
d_gene: -
abundance: -
CDR3aa: CASSPGPDTQYF
CDR3nt: TGTGCCAGCAGCCCGGGACCCGACACGCAGTATTTT

j_gene: TRBJ2-1
v_gene: TRBV13
d_gene: TRBD2
abundance: -
CDR3aa: CASSLKAGAYNEQFF
CDR3nt: TGTGCCAGCAGCTTAAAGGCGGGAGCCTACAATGAGCAGTTCTTC

j_gene: TRBJ2-7
v_gene: TRBV4-1
d_gene: -
abundance: -
CDR3aa: CASSQEYQASYEQYF
CDR3nt: TGCGCCAGCAGCCAAGAATACCAGGCTTCCTACGAGCAGTACTTC

j_gene: TRBJ2-1
v_gene: TRBV5-6
d_gene: -
abundance: once
CDR3aa: CASSPAPRDEQFF
CDR3nt: TGTGCCAGCAGCCCTGCACCTCGTGATGAGCAGTTCTTC

j_gene: TRBJ2-5
v_gene: TRBV29-1
d_gene: -
abundance: -
CDR3aa: CSVEGERQETQYF
CDR3nt: TGCAGCGTTGAAGGGGAACGGCAAGAGACCCAGTACTTC

j_gene: TRBJ2-7
v_gene: TRBV7-9
d_gene: -
abundance: -
CDR3aa: CASSPPRKIDYEQYF
CDR3nt: TGTGCCAGCAGCCCCCCCAGGAAGATCGACTACGAGCAGTACTTC